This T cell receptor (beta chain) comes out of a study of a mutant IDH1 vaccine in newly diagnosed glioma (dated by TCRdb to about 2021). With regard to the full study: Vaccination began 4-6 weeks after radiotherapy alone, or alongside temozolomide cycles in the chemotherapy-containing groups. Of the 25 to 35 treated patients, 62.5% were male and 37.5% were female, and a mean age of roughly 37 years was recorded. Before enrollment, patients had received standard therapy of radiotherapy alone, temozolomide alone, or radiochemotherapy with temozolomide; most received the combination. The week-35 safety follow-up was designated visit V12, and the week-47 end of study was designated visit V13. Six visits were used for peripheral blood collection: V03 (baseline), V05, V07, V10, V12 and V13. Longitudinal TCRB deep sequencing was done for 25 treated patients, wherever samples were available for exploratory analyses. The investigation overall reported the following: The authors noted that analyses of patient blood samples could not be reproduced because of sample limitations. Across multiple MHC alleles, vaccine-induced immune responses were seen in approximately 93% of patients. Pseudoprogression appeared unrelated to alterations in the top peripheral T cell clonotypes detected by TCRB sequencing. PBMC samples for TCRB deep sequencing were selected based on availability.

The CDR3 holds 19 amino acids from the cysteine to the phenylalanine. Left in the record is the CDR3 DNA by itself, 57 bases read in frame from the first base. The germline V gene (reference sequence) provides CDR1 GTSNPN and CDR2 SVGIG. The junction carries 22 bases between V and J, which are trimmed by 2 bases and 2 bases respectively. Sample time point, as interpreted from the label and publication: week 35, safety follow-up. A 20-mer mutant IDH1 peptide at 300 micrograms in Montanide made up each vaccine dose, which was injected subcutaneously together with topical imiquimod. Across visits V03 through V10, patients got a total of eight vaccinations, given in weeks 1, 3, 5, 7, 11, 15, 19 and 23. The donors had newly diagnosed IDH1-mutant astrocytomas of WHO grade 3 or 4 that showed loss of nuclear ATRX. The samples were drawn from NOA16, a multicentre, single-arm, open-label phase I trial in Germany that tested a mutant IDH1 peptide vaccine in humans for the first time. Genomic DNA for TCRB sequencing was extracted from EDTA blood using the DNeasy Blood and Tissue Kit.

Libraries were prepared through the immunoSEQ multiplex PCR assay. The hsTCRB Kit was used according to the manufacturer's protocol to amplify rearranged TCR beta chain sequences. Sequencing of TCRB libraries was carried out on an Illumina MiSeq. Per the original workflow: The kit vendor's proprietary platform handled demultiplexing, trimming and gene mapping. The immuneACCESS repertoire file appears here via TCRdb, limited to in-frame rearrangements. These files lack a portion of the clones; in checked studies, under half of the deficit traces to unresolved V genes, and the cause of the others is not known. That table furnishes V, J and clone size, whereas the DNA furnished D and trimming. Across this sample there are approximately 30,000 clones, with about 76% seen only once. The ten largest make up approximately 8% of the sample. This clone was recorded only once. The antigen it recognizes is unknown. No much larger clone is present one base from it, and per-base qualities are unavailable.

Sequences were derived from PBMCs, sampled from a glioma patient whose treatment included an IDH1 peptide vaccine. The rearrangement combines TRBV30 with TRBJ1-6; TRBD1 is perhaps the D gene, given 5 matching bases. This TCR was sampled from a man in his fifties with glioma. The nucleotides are TGTGCCTGGAGTCCTCTCAGGCATAGGGGCGGCACCTATAATTCACCCCTCCACTTT. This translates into CAWSPLRHRGGTYNSPLHF.